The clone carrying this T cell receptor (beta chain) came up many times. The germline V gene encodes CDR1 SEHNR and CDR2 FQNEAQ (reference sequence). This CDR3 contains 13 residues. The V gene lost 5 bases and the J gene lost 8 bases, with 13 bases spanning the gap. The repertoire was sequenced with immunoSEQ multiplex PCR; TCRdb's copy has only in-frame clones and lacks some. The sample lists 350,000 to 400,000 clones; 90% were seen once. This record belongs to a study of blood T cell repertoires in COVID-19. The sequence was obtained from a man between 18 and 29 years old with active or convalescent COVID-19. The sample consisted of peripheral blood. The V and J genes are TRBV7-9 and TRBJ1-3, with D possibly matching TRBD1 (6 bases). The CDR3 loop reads CASSETGPDTIYF. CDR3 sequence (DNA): TGTGCCAGCAGCGAGACAGGCCCAGACACCATATATTTT.